The entry below gives a single T cell receptor (beta chain) sequence along with its context. Noted time point: cycle 4 day 1 (C4D1), after more than 5 weeks of nivolumab. After autologous stem cell transplantation all patients relapsed, and prior brentuximab vedotin exposure differed between cohorts. The data stem from a study of PD-1 blockade in classical Hodgkin lymphoma. The repertoire was sequenced with immunoSEQ multiplex PCR; TCRdb's copy has only in-frame clones and lacks some. The sample has about 64,000 clones, roughly nine tenths seen once. V was trimmed by 1 base and J by 8 bases, leaving 14 bases between them. The CDR3 extends over 14 amino acids. Germline V gene lookup returns CDR1 KGHSH and CDR2 LQKENI.

V usage is TRBV18 and J usage is TRBJ1-1; D is ambiguous. This clonotype was obtained from a human donor with classical Hodgkin lymphoma. The sample here was peripheral blood mononuclear cells (PBMCs), taken before the fourth cycle of nivolumab. The CDR3 DNA is TGTGCCAGCTCACCACGTGGGATCGGGGAAGAAGCTTTCTTT. Its protein product is CASSPRGIGEEAFF.